Described below is a single T cell receptor beta chain sequence and its context. Its antigen is not known. The data stem from a study of OX40 agonist ivuxolimab in advanced cancers. Study background: Patients with hepatocellular carcinoma, melanoma, renal cell or head and neck cancer made up the dose-escalation patients. Prior therapy, whether anti-PD-1, anti-PD-L1 or anti-CTLA-4, was allowed, and roughly 44% had some. Study results and caveats: CD8+ T cells (on average) carried more expanded clones than CD4+ T cells.

Libraries were prepared by immunoSEQ multiplex PCR; TCRdb keeps only in-frame clonotypes and omits some of them. The sample contains about 82,000 clones, 85% of which appear only once. The V and J ends lost 3 bases and 4 bases respectively, with 17 bases between them. This CDR3 region has 16 residues. CDR1 is MNHEY and CDR2 is SVGAGI in the germline V gene. Patients with autoimmune history or systemic immunosuppression were excluded. J is TRBJ2-3 and V is TRBV6-5, with D hard to call. Sequencing was performed on CD4+ or CD8+ T cells sorted from blood, taken in a trial of the OX40 agonist ivuxolimab. The clonotype originates from an adult with an advanced solid tumor such as melanoma, head and neck, liver or kidney cancer. The CDR3 DNA is TGTGCCAGCAGTTATTCGGCGGTCCCGGCCCCAGATACGCAGTATTTT. It translates to CASSYSAVPAPDTQYF.